This TCR beta chain was found in a study of shared clonotypes between healthy human individuals. Overall study context: Participating donors consisted of two women and a few men aged 18 to 49.

Study-level points and caveats: The sampled material consisted only of blood, and tissue repertoires are likely to differ.

The CDR3 loop spans 12 amino acids. The V end was cut by 4 bases, the J end by 1 base, with 5 bases between. The V gene's germline CDR1 is SGHRS and CDR2 YFSETQ. For this clone: Its antigen is unidentified.

As processed by the authors: ImmunoSEQ gave junction-only sequences without quality scores, so filtering differed. The protocol was immunoSEQ multiplex PCR, while the TCRdb copy is restricted to in-frame clones and leaves out a portion. That table furnishes V, J and clone size, whereas the DNA furnished D and trimming. The sample includes about 560,000 clones, around three quarters of them seen just once. The origin of this receptor is a woman between 35 and 50 years old in good health. Some clones in this sample may be carry-over from other donors' samples. The sequenced sample consisted of PBMCs. The V and J genes are TRBV5-1 and TRBJ2-5; D not resolved. CDR3 protein: CASSRSQETQYF. CDR3 nucleotide sequence: TGCGCCAGCAGCCGATCCCAAGAGACCCAGTACTTC.